This T cell receptor beta chain comes out of a study of blood T cell repertoires in COVID-19. Study-wide context: Samples of COVID-19 (acute and convalescent) were obtained from the United States, Italy and Spain. Sources were T cells, B-cell-depleted T cells, or PBMCs; the material itself was cDNA or gDNA.

V lost 1 base and J lost 5; bases outside the gene matches: 6. Per germline, CDR1 LGHDT and CDR2 YNNKEL (reference sequence). CDR3 size: 17 residues. Original processing notes: It was from reference gene primer amplification that nucleated cell counts were estimated. Assay used: immunoSEQ multiplex PCR; TCRdb lists only in-frame clones, some missing. V, J and clone size were drawn from that table, and D and trimming were deduced from the DNA. The sample has about 230,000 clones; about 80% are singletons. This chain links TRBV3-1 (or the pseudogene TRBV3-2) with TRBJ2-6; 9 nucleotides match TRBD1. The sequence derives from a man in his fifties or sixties with active or convalescent COVID-19. The sequencing input was peripheral blood. In DNA form, the CDR3 reads TGTGCCAGCAGCCAAGGAATGGGACAGGGCCGGGCCAACGTCCTGACTTTC. Its protein is CASSQGMGQGRANVLTF.